These 28 T cell receptor beta chains were sequenced from one sample in a study of blood T cell repertoires in COVID-19. Generated by immunoSEQ multiplex PCR, the TCRdb table keeps only in-frame clones and is missing some. The table has approximately 210,000 clones, 70% to 90% seen once. Source material: peripheral blood. The receptors were gathered from a human donor in a cohort sampled during active COVID-19.

The gene calls are TRBV4-1 and TRBJ2-5; 7 bases match TRBD2. The CDR3 has 15 amino acids. V was pared by 0 bases and J by 5 bases, with 6 bases of the junction left unmatched. The V gene's germline CDR1 is MGHRA and CDR2 YSYEKL. This CDR3 reads CASSQDREGWETQYF. CDR3 coding DNA: TGCGCCAGCAGCCAAGACAGGGAGGGTTGGGAGACCCAGTACTTC.

The V gene is TRBV7-2, the J gene TRBJ1-1; possibly TRBD1 for D (5 bases). Germline CDR1 is SGHTA and CDR2 is FQGNSA. Trimming shortened V by 3 bases and J by 2 bases, and 13 bases separated the two germline ends. The CDR3 consists of 15 residues. The CDR3 sequence is CASSFNPGVNTEAFF. DNA for the CDR3: TGTGCCAGCAGCTTTAATCCGGGGGTCAACACTGAAGCTTTCTTT.

V and J are TRBV13 and TRBJ2-5; D unresolved. Trimming removed 5 bases at V and 3 bases at J, with 4 bases between. Germline CDR1 PRHDT, CDR2 FYEKMQ (reference sequence). The CDR3 runs 11 residues. The CDR3 here is CASSVKETQYF. CDR3 in DNA: TGTGCCAGCAGCGTTAAAGAGACCCAGTACTTC.

The chain carries TRBV5-4 and TRBJ2-7, with unresolved D. Germline V CDR1 and CDR2: SGHNT, YYREEE (reference sequence). With 0 bases removed from V and 4 bases from J, the gap between germline ends came to 14 bases. This CDR3 is 15 amino acids long. In nucleotides, the CDR3 is TGTGCCAGCAGCTTGGAATCAGCTCCGGGTTACGAGCAGTACTTC. Protein product: CASSLESAPGYEQYF.

J is TRBJ2-6 and V is TRBV7-2, with TRBD1 matching 7 bases. The V segment lost 5 bases and the J segment 3 bases; nucleotides outside the gene matches: 4. The CDR3 runs to 15 residues. Germline V CDR1 and CDR2: SGHTA, FQGNSA. CDR3 coding DNA: TGTGCCAGCAGCGGACAGGTTGTTGGGGCCAACGTCCTGACTTTC. It encodes CASSGQVVGANVLTF.

The chain carries TRBV3-1 (or the pseudogene TRBV3-2) and TRBJ2-5, with 8 bases identical to TRBD2. The CDR3 sequence is 16 residues long. Unmatched junction bases numbered 10, after V lost 0 bases and J lost 7 bases. Germline CDR1 reads LGHDT; CDR2 reads YNNKEL (reference sequence). The CDR3 nucleotides are TGTGCCAGCAGCCAAGATCGGGGGGGGCCCCTAGGGACCCAGTACTTC. As protein: CASSQDRGGPLGTQYF.

This clone was observed many times. The V gene is TRBV28, the J gene TRBJ2-7, with D perhaps TRBD1 (8 bases). V was clipped by 6 bases and J by 2 bases, with 11 bases between them. The CDR3 contains 13 residues. Germline loops: CDR1 MDHEN, CDR2 SYDVKM. CDR3 in amino acids: CASRQGGTYEQYF. For the CDR3, the DNA is TGTGCCAGCAGACAGGGGGGGACCTACGAGCAGTACTTC. The complete variable domain, with remaining parts taken from reference TRBV28 and TRBJ2-7, reads DVKVTQSSRYLVKRTGEKVFLECVQDMDHENMFWYRQDPGLGLRLIYFSYDVKMKEKGDIPEGYSVSREKKERFSLILESASTNQTSMYLCASRQGGTYEQYFGPGTRLTVT.

The chain combines TRBV4-1 with TRBJ1-1; possibly TRBD1 for D (6 bases). Germline V CDR1 and CDR2: MGHRA, YSYEKL. The ends were cut back, 1 base at V and 4 bases at J, with 13 bases in the middle. The CDR3 is 15 residues long. The CDR3 loop is CASSQGRTVGTEAFF. The CDR3 DNA follows: TGCGCCAGCAGCCAAGGCAGGACAGTGGGCACTGAAGCTTTCTTT.

The chain uses TRBV2 and TRBJ1-5; the D is unclear. There are 17 residues in the CDR3. Germline CDR1 and CDR2: SNHLY and FYNNEI. Trimming stripped 3 bases from V and 0 bases from J, with 15 bases between. The DNA of the CDR3 is TGTGCCAGCAGTGAGGGCTACACAACGTATAGCAATCAGCCCCAGCATTTT. It yields the protein CASSEGYTTYSNQPQHF. The whole variable domain, remainder taken from reference TRBV2 and TRBJ1-5, is EPEVTQTPSHQVTQMGQEVILRCVPISNHLYFYWYRQILGQKVEFLVSFYNNEISEKSEIFDDQFSVERPDGSNFTLKIRSTKLEDSAMYFCASSEGYTTYSNQPQHFGDGTRLSIL.

This clone has only one observation. V usage is TRBV2 and J usage is TRBJ2-6, with unresolved D. Germline CDR1 is SNHLY and CDR2 is FYNNEI. This CDR3 region has 15 residues. V lost 4 bases to trimming and J lost 0 bases, with 7 bases between them. CDR3 region: CASSAQSSGANVLTF. CDR3 coding DNA: TGTGCCAGCAGTGCACAGAGCTCTGGGGCCAACGTCCTGACTTTC.

The chain recombines TRBV5-1 with TRBJ2-7; 9 bases are a match to TRBD1. V shed 3 bases and J 2 bases; nucleotides not matched to a gene: 9. CDR1 is SGHRS, CDR2 YFSETQ, per germline. The CDR3 covers 16 residues. The DNA for the CDR3 is TGCGCCAGCAGCTCCAGCGGACAGGGGACCACCTACGAGCAGTACTTC. Residues: CASSSSGQGTTYEQYF.

This clone was observed a handful of times. The genes are TRBV3-1 (or the pseudogene TRBV3-2) and TRBJ1-2; 9 nucleotides line up with TRBD1. J was trimmed by 8 bases and V by 3 bases; bases with no gene match: 10. From germline, CDR1 is LGHDT and CDR2 YNNKEL (reference sequence). This CDR3 spans 15 amino acids. Written as DNA, the CDR3 is TGTGCCAGCAGCCACCCGGGACAGGGAATGGAGGGCTACACCTTC. Translation gives CASSHPGQGMEGYTF.

This sequence joins TRBV5-5 and TRBJ1-2; D not resolved. CDR3 length equals 14 residues. Germline CDR1 is SGHKS and CDR2 is YYEKEE (reference sequence). V lost 1 base and J lost 1, with 8 bases in between. CDR3 bases: TGTGCCAGCAGCTTGTTCGGGGATAACTATGGCTACACCTTC. Its protein product is CASSLFGDNYGYTF.

V usage is TRBV30 and J usage is TRBJ1-2, with D maybe TRBD1 (5 bases). CDR1 and CDR2 from the germline V gene are GTSNPN and SVGIG (reference sequence). This CDR3 region has 16 residues. V was clipped by 1 base and J by 5 bases, with 20 bases between them. The CDR3 protein is CAWSEGWGRDLYGYTF. CDR3 DNA: TGTGCCTGGAGTGAAGGGTGGGGCAGGGACTTATATGGCTACACCTTC.

V gene TRBV2 combines with J gene TRBJ1-2; D is unresolved. This CDR3 comprises 14 residues. With 3 bases removed from V and 7 bases from J, the gap between germline ends came to 15 bases. The germline V gene has CDR1 SNHLY and CDR2 FYNNEI. The CDR3 reads CASSELEARGGYTF. DNA for the CDR3: TGTGCCAGCAGTGAGTTGGAAGCCCGCGGTGGCTACACCTTC.

The rearrangement uses TRBV4-3 and TRBJ2-3; the D is unclear. V gave up 3 bases and J gave up 0 bases, with 13 bases separating them. The CDR3 totals 16 residues. Germline CDR1 and CDR2: LGHNA and YSLEER. The CDR3 protein is CASSQVRSSSTDTQYF. The CDR3 coding sequence is TGCGCCAGCAGCCAGGTCCGGTCTTCTAGCACAGATACGCAGTATTTT.

J is TRBJ1-4 and V is TRBV7-9; 10 nucleotides match TRBD1. Germline V lookup: CDR1 SEHNR, CDR2 FQNEAQ (reference sequence). The CDR3 totals 15 residues. V lost 4 bases to trimming and J lost 8 bases; unmatched junction nucleotides: 7. The CDR3 sequence: CASSYAGTGVEKLFF. DNA for the CDR3: TGTGCCAGCAGCTACGCCGGGACAGGGGTCGAAAAACTGTTTTTT. Using reference TRBV7-9 and TRBJ1-4 for the parts outside the CDR3, the full variable domain is DTGVSQNPRHKITKRGQNVTFRCDPISEHNRLYWYRQTLGQGPEFLTYFQNEAQLEKSRLLSDRFSAERPKGSFSTLEIQRTEQGDSAMYLCASSYAGTGVEKLFFGSGTQLSVL.

This chain uses TRBV6-2 or TRBV6-3 with TRBJ1-1, with 9 bases identical to TRBD1. The ends lost 2 bases at V and 7 bases at J; junction bases unmatched: 5. This CDR3 has 14 residues. Per germline, CDR1 MNHEY and CDR2 SVGEGT. For the CDR3, the DNA is TGTGCCAGCAGTTACACTGACAGGGGGTTTGAAGCTTTCTTT. It encodes CASSYTDRGFEAFF.

The chain employs TRBV7-2 and TRBJ2-3, with D possibly matching TRBD2 (5 bases). The CDR3 consists of 14 residues. The V end was cut by 8 bases, the J end by 0 bases, with 12 bases between. Germline values: CDR1 SGHTA, CDR2 FQGNSA. The chain's CDR3 is CASLRPGSTDTQYF. Written as DNA, the CDR3 is TGTGCCAGCCTCCGCCCGGGAAGCACAGATACGCAGTATTTT.

The rearrangement uses TRBV19 and TRBJ1-1; a possible D gene is TRBD1 (6 bases). The CDR3 length is 12 residues. The V and J ends lost 7 bases and 6 bases respectively, with 12 bases between them. From germline, CDR1 is LNHDA and CDR2 SQIVND (reference sequence). CDR3 in DNA: TGTGCCAGTAAGGGGGGGGCTGCTGAAGCTTTCTTT. This codes for CASKGGAAEAFF.

The J gene is TRBJ2-5, the V gene TRBV5-1; D remains ambiguous. This CDR3 region has 13 residues. Trimming took 7 bases from V and 2 from J, leaving 12 bases between them. CDR1 and CDR2 (germline): SGHRS, YFSETQ. The CDR3 here is CASGARPQETQYF. DNA for the CDR3: TGCGCCAGCGGAGCGAGACCACAAGAGACCCAGTACTTC.

The chain recombines TRBV5-1 with TRBJ2-1; 12 nucleotides align to TRBD2. The J segment lost 7 bases and the V segment lost 0 bases, leaving 5 bases of the junction unmatched. This CDR3 region has 16 residues. The germline V gene encodes CDR1 SGHRS and CDR2 YFSETQ. The CDR3 DNA sequence: TGCGCCAGCAGCTTGGTGACTAGCGGGAGTTGGAATGAGCAGTTCTTC. Its translation: CASSLVTSGSWNEQFF.

The rearrangement links TRBV7-9 to TRBJ1-4; D remains ambiguous. CDR1 and CDR2 (germline): SEHNR, FQNEAQ (reference sequence). The CDR3 runs to 15 residues. Trimming pared 5 bases from V and 7 bases from J, leaving 17 bases between. In DNA form, the CDR3 reads TGTGCCAGCAGCCCTTATGGTTCAGAGGGTGAAAAACTGTTTTTT. Protein sequence: CASSPYGSEGEKLFF.

This chain uses TRBV5-1 with TRBJ2-7; the D gene is possibly TRBD1 (6 bases). CDR3 length equals 16 residues. The V and J ends lost 0 bases and 6 bases respectively, with 19 bases between them. Germline V gives CDR1 SGHRS, CDR2 YFSETQ. CDR3 sequence: CASSLGPGDNRLEQYF. In nucleotides, the CDR3 is TGCGCCAGCAGCTTGGGCCCAGGGGATAACAGGCTCGAGCAGTACTTC.

The rearrangement joins TRBV18 to TRBJ2-7; 11 bases are shared with TRBD1. The length of the CDR3 is 13 residues. CDR1 KGHSH and CDR2 LQKENI come from the germline V gene. The trim removed 5 bases at V and 7 bases at J, leaving 4 bases unmatched. The CDR3 DNA is TGTGCCAGCTCATCGGGACAGGGGGAAGAGCAGTACTTC. Translation: CASSSGQGEEQYF.

The V call is TRBV7-8, the J call TRBJ1-6; perhaps TRBD1 as D (5 bases). Germline lookup yields CDR1 SGHVS and CDR2 FQNEAQ. The V end lost 5 bases, the J end lost 16 bases, and 18 bases lay between the germline ends. The CDR3 has 13 residues. CDR3: CASSPSAGLILHF. CDR3 in DNA: TGTGCCAGCAGCCCAAGTGCAGGGCTCATACTCCACTTT.

The chain couples TRBV6-5 to TRBJ2-7; no clear D gene. The CDR3 has 15 amino acids. V was trimmed by 5 bases and J by 0 bases, leaving 14 bases between them. Germline CDR1 reads MNHEY; CDR2 reads SVGAGI. For the CDR3, the DNA is TGTGCCAGCAGTCGGTTTAAAATCGGCTCCTACGAGCAGTACTTC. It encodes CASSRFKIGSYEQYF.

The chain is built from TRBV29-1 and TRBJ2-3; 8 positions agree with TRBD2. The V gene end was trimmed by 3 bases and the J gene end by 10 bases; junction bases not matched to a gene: 12. CDR3 length: 14 residues. Germline values: CDR1 SQVTM, CDR2 ANQGSEA. The CDR3 is CSVDHGTRRSAQYF. The CDR3 nucleotides are TGCAGCGTTGATCACGGGACTAGGCGTTCAGCGCAGTATTTT.